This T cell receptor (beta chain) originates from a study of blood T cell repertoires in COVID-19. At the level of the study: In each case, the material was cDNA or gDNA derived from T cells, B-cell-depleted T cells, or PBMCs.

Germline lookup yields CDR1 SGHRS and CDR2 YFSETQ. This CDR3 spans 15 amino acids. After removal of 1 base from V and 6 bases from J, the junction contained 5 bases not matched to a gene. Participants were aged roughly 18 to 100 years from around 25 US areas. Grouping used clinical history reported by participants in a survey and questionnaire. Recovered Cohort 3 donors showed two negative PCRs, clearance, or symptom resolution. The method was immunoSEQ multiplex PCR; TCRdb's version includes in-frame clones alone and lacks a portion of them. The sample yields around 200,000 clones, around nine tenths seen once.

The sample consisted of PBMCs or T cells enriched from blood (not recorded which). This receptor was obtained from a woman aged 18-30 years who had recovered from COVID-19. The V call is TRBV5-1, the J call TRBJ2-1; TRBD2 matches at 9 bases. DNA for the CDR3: TGCGCCAGCAGCTTGTTCCAGCGGGAGGTCAATGAGCAGTTCTTC. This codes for CASSLFQREVNEQFF.